The rows below give T cell receptor beta chains drawn from one sample of a study of cytomegalovirus exposure and HLA in healthy donors. Sequencing was performed with immunoSEQ multiplex PCR; in TCRdb, only in-frame clones are kept and a portion is missing. Altogether 90,000 to 120,000 clones are present, roughly 9.1% being singletons, with the ten largest covering 5.5% to 7.5%. The sample was PBMCs. The origin of the receptors is a man in his forties or fifties in good health and CMV-seropositive. Each CDR3 is given with its conserved first and last residue. Each record gives: V gene, CDR3 protein.

>TRBV6-5
CASSYLGGLFGDTIYF
>TRBV7-2
CASSRDRVSQPQHF
>TRBV7-2
CASRGRMSTDTQYF
>TRBV7-8
CASSLPSRGQETQYF
>TRBV19
CASSIAGGVGYTF
>TRBV4-2
CASSQDLGTSGLEQYF
>TRBV29-1
CSVEQGGSGFQETQYF
>TRBV5-4
CASSLAIYNEQFF
>TRBV23-1
CASSQSRVAGGCEQYF
>TRBV25-1
CASSGTGVRQPQHF
>TRBV6-4
CASSDRGNSPLHF
>TRBV15
CATSSGGSEWDEQFF
>TRBV6-4
CASSDSGFPGNTGELFF
>TRBV4-2
CASSQDSSGTDTGELFF
>TRBV29-1
CSAQGGLAYNEQFF
>TRBV29-1
CSVQLDRGAQYF
>TRBV9
CASSVREGEQFF
>TRBV18
CASSPTGQGYGYTF
>TRBV5-1
CASSLYGGSTYEQYF
>TRBV14
CASSPYRGLGETQYF
>TRBV13
CASSLGTVNSYEQYF
>TRBV5-1
CASSRGFYEQYF
>TRBV25-1
CASSEGPHGNSTDTQYF
>TRBV9
CASSVGTGGSRETQYF
>TRBV25-1
CARSARGIWHQHF
>TRBV7-3
CASSPIAGVGNEQFF
>TRBV5-6
CASTYSFSDTQYF
>TRBV19
CASSAGQNAYEQYF
>TRBV5-1
CASSLASSHNEQFF
>TRBV11-2
CASSKTGVTTGELFF
>TRBV4-1
CASSLWTGYNEQFF
>TRBV2
CASSDGSGSTDTQYF
>TRBV29-1
CSVEQGLNTEAFF
>TRBV29-1
CSASHRPTGTGELFF
>TRBV2
CASRTGIFSGNTIYF
>TRBV19
CASSPLGAGEAKNIQYF
>TRBV6-5
CASSLTGGYGYTF